The subject of this entry is one TCR beta chain. What it binds is not known. Trimming took off 3 bases at V and 5 bases at J, with 13 bases between the two ends. CDR1 and CDR2 from the germline V gene are KGHSH and LQKENI. This CDR3 has 14 residues. This record comes from a study of beta chain features in type 1 diabetes. The study's findings and limits: Type 1 diabetes patients had TCRB CDR3s that were shorter (moderately but significantly so) in all four CD4+ subsets.

Sequenced material consisted of expressed TCRB transcripts (all of the isolated RNA was reverse transcribed). TCRdb keeps only in-frame clones here, not all; method: immunoSEQ multiplex PCR. The table includes fewer than 55,000 clones, around 40% detected once. This rearrangement joins TRBV18 to TRBJ2-5; tentative D call: TRBD2 (6 bases). The clonotype was recovered from a man aged 30-40 years with type 1 diabetes. What was sequenced was Tregs from blood. The CDR3 coding sequence is TGTGCCAGCTCACCGAGAGGGAGGCGGGAGACCCAGTACTTC. Translated, it gives CASSPRGRRETQYF.